This paragraph reports one T cell receptor beta chain. Germline CDR1 reads DFQATT; CDR2 reads SNEGSKA (reference sequence). This CDR3 comprises 15 residues. The sample originates from a study of monozygotic twins with inflammatory bowel disease. UMIs were attached via template switching, each with a 6-nucleotide sample barcode. TCRdb processed the 5' RACE reads again and assigns one entry to each CDR3 protein, with no DNA. The sample holds a few hundred thousand distinct CDR3 sequences. This chain joins TRBV20-1 and TRBJ2-7; TCRdb lists TRBD1, though no DNA is available to test this call. The specimen sequenced was blood. This TCR was sampled from a human donor with ulcerative colitis or Crohn's disease, or a healthy co-twin of an affected twin (not recorded which). This CDR3 is CSASRGGHPLGEQYF.